These T cell receptor beta chains were read from a single sample in a study of cytotoxic CD8 clonotypes in ibrutinib-treated CLL. Clones were read by immunoSEQ multiplex PCR, and TCRdb kept only the in-frame ones, dropping some. Of roughly 330,000 clones listed, roughly 70% are singletons. Sequenced material: PBMCs, taken after 36 months of ibrutinib treatment. The receptors shown here come from a human donor with chronic lymphocytic leukemia. CDR3s include the opening cysteine and the closing phenylalanine or tryptophan. Fields, in order: clone size, D gene, V gene, J gene, CDR3 protein, CDR3 DNA. The D gene is left open where the match is weak. Expanded clones are given a class, and other clones once, few, many or no size at all.

.	.	TRBV9	TRBJ2-7	CASSAGTPYEQYF	TGTGCCAGCAGTGCAGGTACTCCCTACGAGCAGTACTTC
.	.	TRBV5-6	TRBJ2-7	CASSLGRAYVQYF	TGTGCCAGCAGCTTGGGGAGGGCATACGTGCAGTACTTC
.	.	TRBV5-4	TRBJ1-1	CASSSWGRVNTEAFF	TGTGCCAGCAGCTCCTGGGGGCGGGTCAACACTGAAGCTTTCTTT
few	TRBD2	TRBV2	TRBJ2-1	CASRRGLAGGPYNEQFF	TGTGCCAGCAGACGCGGACTAGCGGGGGGGCCCTACAATGAGCAGTTCTTC
.	TRBD2	TRBV7-8	TRBJ2-7	CASSQGIAGPPYEQYF	TGTGCCAGCAGCCAAGGCATAGCGGGGCCGCCCTACGAGCAGTACTTC
few	.	TRBV10-1	TRBJ1-5	CASSESGGPQHF	TGCGCCAGCAGTGAGTCCGGTGGGCCCCAGCATTTT
once	TRBD2	TRBV2	TRBJ2-1	CASSGLAGAVVLWHNEQFF	TGTGCCAGCAGTGGCCTAGCGGGAGCGGTGGTCCTCTGGCACAATGAGCAGTTCTTC
.	.	TRBV19	TRBJ2-7	CAAGRRGSYEQYF	TGTGCAGCAGGACGGAGGGGTTCCTACGAGCAGTACTTC
once	TRBD2	TRBV5-1	TRBJ2-1	CASSLAGGNNEQFF	TGCGCCAGCAGCTTAGCGGGAGGGAACAATGAGCAGTTCTTC
.	.	TRBV29-1	TRBJ2-7	CSVSWGYEQYF	TGCAGCGTTTCTTGGGGTTACGAGCAGTACTTC
.	.	TRBV5-4	TRBJ2-7	CASSFSPSYEQYF	TGTGCCAGCAGCTTCTCGCCTTCCTACGAGCAGTACTTC
.	TRBD1	TRBV15	TRBJ2-3	CATSRERDRVSDTQYF	TGTGCCACCAGCAGAGAAAGGGACAGGGTATCAGATACGCAGTATTTT
few	.	TRBV2	TRBJ2-3	CASCRRGSDTQYF	TGTGCCAGCTGTCGGAGGGGCTCAGATACGCAGTATTTT
.	.	TRBV6-6	TRBJ1-1	CASSYKGDSTEAFF	TGTGCCAGCAGTTACAAAGGAGACAGCACTGAAGCTTTCTTT
once	.	TRBV19	TRBJ1-6	CAERRPGTPGSYNSPLHF	TGTGCCGAAAGGAGGCCCGGGACGCCCGGCTCCTATAATTCACCCCTCCACTTT
.	TRBD2	TRBV5-6	TRBJ2-7	CASRGTSGVPYEQYF	TGTGCCAGCAGGGGGACTAGCGGTGTTCCCTACGAGCAGTACTTC
.	.	TRBV10-2	TRBJ2-5	CASKRDLRGQETQYF	TGCGCCAGCAAGCGGGACCTCAGGGGGCAAGAGACCCAGTACTTC
.	TRBD1	TRBV4-1	TRBJ1-2	CASSQRTGTYGYTF	TGCGCCAGCAGCCAGAGGACAGGAACCTATGGCTACACCTTC
.	TRBD1	TRBV19	TRBJ2-7	CATGTGGAYEQYF	TGTGCCACCGGGACAGGGGGCGCCTACGAGCAGTACTTC
.	.	TRBV10-3	TRBJ2-7	CAIRGRSYEQYF	TGTGCCATCCGTGGGAGGTCCTACGAGCAGTACTTC